This note documents a single T cell receptor beta chain sequence. This CDR3 has 14 residues. The germline gives CDR1 SGHRS, CDR2 YFSETQ. The J segment lost 7 bases and the V segment lost 3 bases, leaving 5 bases of the junction unmatched. The data originate from a study of blood T cell repertoires in COVID-19. TCRdb's table, derived via immunoSEQ multiplex PCR, lists solely in-frame clones and lacks some. The sample lists under 200,000 clones, 84% occurring once. The chain joins TRBV5-1 to TRBJ1-4, with TRBD1 matching 8 bases. This sequence was found in a man younger than 30 with active or convalescent COVID-19. Sequencing used peripheral blood. The CDR3 bases are TGCGCCAGCAGCTCACCAGGGGGCAGTGAAAAACTGTTTTTT. Amino acid sequence: CASSSPGGSEKLFF.